The rows below give T cell receptor beta chains drawn from one sample of a study of CXCR3-negative and CXCR3-positive naive CD8 T cells. From its re-call of the 5' RACE reads, TCRdb lists each CDR3 protein once, without DNA. In all, the sample yields about 41,000 distinct CDR3 sequences. The sequencing sample was made of naive CXCR3- CD8+ T cells from blood. These receptors all come from a human donor in good health. Some clones in this sample may be carry-over from other donors' samples. The CDR3 runs from the conserved cysteine through the conserved F or W. The order of the fields is V gene, clone size, J gene, CDR3 protein. Clone size is given for some rows only: seen once, a few or many times, or a class if the clone is expanded.

V: TRBV7-3
size: NA
J: TRBJ2-1
CDR3: CASSLYLAGGRNEQFF

V: TRBV6-2/TRBV6-3
size: NA
J: TRBJ1-1
CDR3: CASSYGGTEAFF

V: TRBV20-1
size: NA
J: TRBJ2-7
CDR3: CSARGRSPYEQYF

V: TRBV10-3
size: NA
J: TRBJ2-3
CDR3: CAISEPIGADTQYF

V: TRBV29-1
size: NA
J: TRBJ2-1
CDR3: CSVEAPGLSYNEQFF

V: TRBV12-3/TRBV12-4
size: NA
J: TRBJ2-5
CDR3: CASSKGGGLETQYF

V: TRBV7-6
size: NA
J: TRBJ2-1
CDR3: CASSLGAGGGWGYNEQFF

V: TRBV7-2
size: NA
J: TRBJ2-5
CDR3: CASSLISGLAGRETQYF

V: TRBV7-9
size: NA
J: TRBJ2-1
CDR3: CASSLAFGGPYNEQFF

V: TRBV6-2/TRBV6-3
size: NA
J: TRBJ2-7
CDR3: CASSYEPSAYEHYF

V: TRBV29-1
size: NA
J: TRBJ2-1
CDR3: CSVEDWTGPYNEQFF

V: TRBV7-2
size: NA
J: TRBJ2-2
CDR3: CASSLVEATGYTGELFF

V: TRBV29-1
size: NA
J: TRBJ1-1
CDR3: CSVEEVGSTEAFF

V: TRBV29-1
size: NA
J: TRBJ1-1
CDR3: CSAQGNIRGTEAFF

V: TRBV29-1
size: NA
J: TRBJ2-1
CDR3: CSVEGLGGEQFF

V: TRBV29-1
size: NA
J: TRBJ2-5
CDR3: CSVDVLAGRYQETQYF

V: TRBV3-1
size: NA
J: TRBJ1-1
CDR3: CASSQDRVDPEPEAFF

V: TRBV6-4
size: NA
J: TRBJ2-1
CDR3: CASSDSGTANEQFF

V: TRBV7-6
size: NA
J: TRBJ2-3
CDR3: CASSPSGGRLDTQYF

V: TRBV27
size: NA
J: TRBJ2-7
CDR3: CASSAVSGTFTYEQYF

V: TRBV3-1
size: NA
J: TRBJ2-3
CDR3: CASSQAGGVDTQYF

V: TRBV14
size: NA
J: TRBJ1-2
CDR3: CASSQAGAWGYTF

V: TRBV18
size: NA
J: TRBJ2-4
CDR3: CASSPEGSLNIQYF

V: TRBV11-2
size: NA
J: TRBJ2-1
CDR3: CASSRGPTGQYNEQFF

V: TRBV7-9
size: NA
J: TRBJ2-4
CDR3: CASAAAGVNIQYF

V: TRBV7-9
size: NA
J: TRBJ1-1
CDR3: CASSLGLYTEAFF

V: TRBV28
size: NA
J: TRBJ2-7
CDR3: CASSLRESSYEQYF

V: TRBV21-1
size: NA
J: TRBJ1-2
CDR3: CASSKGDGEPWRDYGYTF

V: TRBV13
size: NA
J: TRBJ2-3
CDR3: CASSSRGSGGPITDTQYF

V: TRBV21-1
size: NA
J: TRBJ1-2
CDR3: CASSKSCTGGPYGYTF

V: TRBV9
size: NA
J: TRBJ2-1
CDR3: CASSFRQYNYNEQFF

V: TRBV7-2
size: NA
J: TRBJ1-6
CDR3: CASSPDYPSSYNSPLHF

V: TRBV28
size: NA
J: TRBJ2-1
CDR3: CASSPSDPSNEQFF

V: TRBV7-9
size: NA
J: TRBJ2-2
CDR3: CASTPGLAATGELFF

V: TRBV4-1
size: NA
J: TRBJ2-7
CDR3: CASSQDFPGPYEQYF

V: TRBV12-3/TRBV12-4
size: NA
J: TRBJ2-7
CDR3: CASSWDMKGYEQYF

V: TRBV29-1
size: NA
J: TRBJ1-5
CDR3: CSVQSSAGASNQPQHF

V: TRBV28
size: NA
J: TRBJ2-3
CDR3: CASSLYAGAADTQYF

V: TRBV20-1
size: medium-sized
J: TRBJ2-1
CDR3: CSAVTDRASGNEQFF

V: TRBV20-1
size: NA
J: TRBJ2-5
CDR3: CSARDPVGETQYF

V: TRBV20-1
size: NA
J: TRBJ2-1
CDR3: CSANGATATGGIYNEQFF

V: TRBV7-3
size: NA
J: TRBJ1-2
CDR3: CASSLAGGGDGYTF

V: TRBV29-1
size: NA
J: TRBJ2-3
CDR3: CSVVEPGLVDTQYF